This T cell receptor beta chain stems from a study of shared clonotypes between healthy human individuals. For the study at large: Those who served as donors were a couple of women and a few men between the ages of 18 and 49.

A split of CD4+ cells into CD45RA+ naive and CD45RA-negative memory subsets was performed. Deletions cut 2 bases from V and 4 bases from J, with 6 bases between. The CDR3 consists of 13 residues. CDR1 SGHAT and CDR2 FQNNGV come from the germline V gene. Here immunoSEQ multiplex PCR was the method, and the copy in TCRdb shows in-frame clones only, minus some. Seen here are approximately 1,500,000 clones, over 95% observed once, and the top ten hold roughly 1.2%. Sequenced input: naive CD4+ T cells sorted from blood. Subset noted: CD45RA+ positively selected. This TCR was sampled from a man aged 25 to 45 in good health. The chain employs TRBV11-2 and TRBJ2-1; D not resolved. The chain's CDR3 is CASSLSLYNEQFF. CDR3 bases: TGTGCCAGCAGCTTAAGTCTATACAATGAGCAGTTCTTC.